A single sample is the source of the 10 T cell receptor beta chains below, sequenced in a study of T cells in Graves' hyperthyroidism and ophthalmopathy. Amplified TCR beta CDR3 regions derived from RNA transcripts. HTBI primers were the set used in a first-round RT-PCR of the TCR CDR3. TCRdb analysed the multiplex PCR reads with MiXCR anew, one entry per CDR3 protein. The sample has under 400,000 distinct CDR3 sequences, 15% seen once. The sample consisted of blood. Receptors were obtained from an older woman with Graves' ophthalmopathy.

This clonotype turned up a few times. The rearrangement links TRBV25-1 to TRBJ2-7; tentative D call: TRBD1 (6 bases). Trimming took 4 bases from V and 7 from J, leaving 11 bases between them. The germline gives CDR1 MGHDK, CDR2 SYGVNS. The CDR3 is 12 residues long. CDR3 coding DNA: TGTGCCAGCAGTGTGGGGGCCTGGGAGCAGTACTTC. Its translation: CASSVGAWEQYF.

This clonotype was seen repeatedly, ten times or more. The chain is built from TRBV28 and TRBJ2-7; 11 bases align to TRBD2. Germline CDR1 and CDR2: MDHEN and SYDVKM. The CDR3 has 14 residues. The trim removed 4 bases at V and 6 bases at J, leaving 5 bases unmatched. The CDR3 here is CASSSSGLAGEQYF. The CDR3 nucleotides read TGTGCCAGCAGTTCAAGTGGACTAGCGGGCGAGCAGTACTTC.

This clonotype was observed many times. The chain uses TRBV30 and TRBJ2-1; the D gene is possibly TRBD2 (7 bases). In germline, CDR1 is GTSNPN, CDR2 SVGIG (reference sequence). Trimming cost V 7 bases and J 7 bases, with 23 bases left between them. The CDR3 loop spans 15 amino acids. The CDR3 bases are TGTGCCTCCTACCGAAGGGGGGGAAAGTGGAATGAGCAGTTCTTC. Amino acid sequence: CASYRRGGKWNEQFF.

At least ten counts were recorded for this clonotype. This CDR3 is CASSYSRLAGSYEQYF. CDR3 DNA sequence: TGTGCCAGCAGTTACTCGAGACTAGCGGGCTCCTACGAGCAGTACTTC. This chain links TRBV6-6 with TRBJ2-7; 10 nucleotides match TRBD2. The germline gives CDR1 MNHNY, CDR2 SVGAGI (reference sequence). V was clipped by 0 bases and J by 0 bases; unmatched bases: 2. CDR3 size: 16 residues.

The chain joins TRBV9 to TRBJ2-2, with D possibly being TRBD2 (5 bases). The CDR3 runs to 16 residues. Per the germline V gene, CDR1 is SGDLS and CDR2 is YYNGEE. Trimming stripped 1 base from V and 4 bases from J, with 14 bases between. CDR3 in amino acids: CASSVRLVGVTGELFF. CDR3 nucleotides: TGTGCCAGCAGCGTAAGGCTAGTGGGAGTCACCGGGGAGCTGTTTTTT.

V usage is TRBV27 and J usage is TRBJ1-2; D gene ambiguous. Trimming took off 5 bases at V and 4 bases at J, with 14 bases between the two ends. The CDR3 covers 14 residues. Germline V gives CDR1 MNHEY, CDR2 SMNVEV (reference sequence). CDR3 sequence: CASSLSPLAYGYTF. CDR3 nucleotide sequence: TGTGCCAGCAGTCTCTCCCCCCTAGCCTATGGCTACACCTTC.

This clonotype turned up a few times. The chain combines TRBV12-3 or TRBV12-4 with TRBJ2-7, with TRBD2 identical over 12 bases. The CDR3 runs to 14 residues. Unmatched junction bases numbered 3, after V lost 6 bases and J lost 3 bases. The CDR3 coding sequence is TGTGCCAGCAGCCGGACTAGCGGGGACTACGAGCAGTACTTC. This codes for CASSRTSGDYEQYF.

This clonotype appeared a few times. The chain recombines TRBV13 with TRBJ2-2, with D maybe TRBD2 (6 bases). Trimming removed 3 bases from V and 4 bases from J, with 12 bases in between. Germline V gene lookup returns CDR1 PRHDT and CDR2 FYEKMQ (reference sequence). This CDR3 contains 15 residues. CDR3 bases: TGTGCCAGCAGCTTTAGGGAGGCGGGCACCGGGGAGCTGTTTTTT. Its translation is CASSFREAGTGELFF.

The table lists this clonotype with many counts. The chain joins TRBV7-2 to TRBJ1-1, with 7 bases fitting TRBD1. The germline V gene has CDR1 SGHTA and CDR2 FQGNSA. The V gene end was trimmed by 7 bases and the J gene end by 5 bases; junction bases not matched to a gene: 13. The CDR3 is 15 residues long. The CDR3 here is CASTPRGAGGTEAFF. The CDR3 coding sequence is TGTGCCAGCACCCCGAGGGGGGCAGGGGGAACTGAAGCTTTCTTT.

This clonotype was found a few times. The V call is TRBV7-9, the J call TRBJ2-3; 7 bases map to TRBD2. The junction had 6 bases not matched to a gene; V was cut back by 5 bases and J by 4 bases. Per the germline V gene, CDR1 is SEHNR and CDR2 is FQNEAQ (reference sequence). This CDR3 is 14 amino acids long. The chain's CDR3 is CASSESGTSDTQYF. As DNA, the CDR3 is TGTGCCAGCAGCGAGAGCGGGACTTCAGATACGCAGTATTTT.